In its sample, the clone carrying this TCR beta chain was seen a few times. No antigen is known for it. This sample stems from a study of T cells in Graves' hyperthyroidism and ophthalmopathy. Researchers took RNA transcripts and amplified the TCR beta CDR3 regions from them. When the TCR CDR3 underwent first-round RT-PCR, the HTBI primer set was used. One entry per CDR3 protein, called by TCRdb with MiXCR from the multiplex PCR reads. The sample shows 400,000 to 550,000 distinct CDR3 sequences, approximately 15% of them seen only once. The study's findings and limits: Ophthalmopathy got predicted by the model a median approximately six months before its onset.

Germline V CDR1 and CDR2: DFQATT, SNEGSKA (reference sequence). Trimming cost V 3 bases and J 9 bases, with 12 bases left between them. The CDR3 has 12 residues. The V call is TRBV20-1, the J call TRBJ1-5; D not resolved. Sequencing used blood. The source is a woman aged 18-29 years with Graves' hyperthyroidism. DNA of the CDR3: TGCAGTGCTAGTGGCCCCGCGGGGCCCCAGCATTTT. Amino acids: CSASGPAGPQHF.